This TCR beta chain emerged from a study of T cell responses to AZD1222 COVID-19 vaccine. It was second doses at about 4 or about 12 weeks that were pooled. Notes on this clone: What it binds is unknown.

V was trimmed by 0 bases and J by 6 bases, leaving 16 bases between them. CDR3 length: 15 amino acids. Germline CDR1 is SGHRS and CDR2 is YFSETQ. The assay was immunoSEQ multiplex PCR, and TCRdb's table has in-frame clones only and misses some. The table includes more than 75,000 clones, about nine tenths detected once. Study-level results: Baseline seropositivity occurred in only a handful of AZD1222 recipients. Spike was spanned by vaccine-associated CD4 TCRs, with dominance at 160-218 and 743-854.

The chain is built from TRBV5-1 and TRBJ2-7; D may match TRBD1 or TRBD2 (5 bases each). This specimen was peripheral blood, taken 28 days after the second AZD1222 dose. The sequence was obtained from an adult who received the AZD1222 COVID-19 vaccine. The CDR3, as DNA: TGCGCCAGCAGCTTGGCGGGACCATTAAGAGGCGAGCAGTACTTC. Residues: CASSLAGPLRGEQYF.